This TCR beta chain was sequenced for a study of blood T cell repertoires in COVID-19. The CDR3 is made up of 15 amino acids. Germline V CDR1 and CDR2: SEHNR, FQNEAQ (reference sequence). Trimming took 5 bases from V and 0 from J, leaving 10 bases between them. Clones were sequenced by immunoSEQ multiplex PCR, and TCRdb holds only the in-frame ones, with some missing. The data contain fewer than 70,000 clones, over 70% of them singletons. The sequence came from a human donor in a cohort sampled during active COVID-19. The chain is built from TRBV7-9 and TRBJ1-4; D is unresolved. Sequencing input: peripheral blood. In nucleotides, the CDR3 is TGTGCCAGCAGCCTCAATTTAGCAACTAATGAAAAACTGTTTTTT. It codes for CASSLNLATNEKLFF.